This TCR beta chain was identified during a study of OX40 agonist ivuxolimab in advanced cancers. Study background: Three patients showed partial responses: one hepatocellular carcinoma and two cutaneous melanoma cases.

Here immunoSEQ multiplex PCR was the method, and the copy in TCRdb shows in-frame clones only, minus some. Of 77,000 or so clones in the sample, 80% to 95% were seen once. CDR1 LGHNA and CDR2 YSLEER come from the germline V gene. V lost 5 bases to trimming and J lost 0 bases, with 11 bases between them. This CDR3 is 15 amino acids long. The chain is built from TRBV4-3 and TRBJ1-3, with D possibly TRBD1 on 5 matching bases. Sequencing used CD4+ or CD8+ T cells sorted from blood, obtained in a trial of the OX40 agonist ivuxolimab. The origin of this receptor is an adult with an advanced solid tumor such as melanoma, head and neck, liver or kidney cancer. The CDR3 loop is CASSESQVSGNTIYF. The CDR3 coding sequence is TGCGCCAGCAGCGAATCACAGGTCTCTGGAAACACCATATATTTT.